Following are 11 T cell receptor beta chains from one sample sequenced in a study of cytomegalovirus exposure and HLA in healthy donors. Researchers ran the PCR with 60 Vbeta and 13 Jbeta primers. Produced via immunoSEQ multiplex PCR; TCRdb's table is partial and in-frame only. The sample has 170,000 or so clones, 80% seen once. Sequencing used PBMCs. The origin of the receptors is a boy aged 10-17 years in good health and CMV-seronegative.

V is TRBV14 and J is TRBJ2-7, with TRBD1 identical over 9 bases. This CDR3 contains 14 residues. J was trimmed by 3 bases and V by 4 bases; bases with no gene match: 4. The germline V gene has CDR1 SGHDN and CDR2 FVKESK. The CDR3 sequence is CASSPGTGRYEQYF. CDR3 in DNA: TGTGCCAGCAGCCCCGGGACAGGGCGCTACGAGCAGTACTTC.

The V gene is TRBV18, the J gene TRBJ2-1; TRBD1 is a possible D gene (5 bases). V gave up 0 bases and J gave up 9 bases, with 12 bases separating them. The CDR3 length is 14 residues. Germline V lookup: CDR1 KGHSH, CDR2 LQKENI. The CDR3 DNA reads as TGTGCCAGCTCACCACCCACAGGTTTTCGTGAGCAGTTCTTC. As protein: CASSPPTGFREQFF.

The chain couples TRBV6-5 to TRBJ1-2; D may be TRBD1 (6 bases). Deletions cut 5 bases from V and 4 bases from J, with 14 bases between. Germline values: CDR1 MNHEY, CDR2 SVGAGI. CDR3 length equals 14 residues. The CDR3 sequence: CASSEQGASYGYTF. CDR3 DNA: TGTGCCAGCAGTGAACAGGGAGCTAGCTATGGCTACACCTTC.

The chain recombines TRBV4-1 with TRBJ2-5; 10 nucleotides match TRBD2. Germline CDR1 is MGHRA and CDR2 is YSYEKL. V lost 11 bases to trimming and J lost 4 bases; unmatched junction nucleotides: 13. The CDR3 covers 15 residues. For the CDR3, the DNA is TGCGCCGCCTCCGGTCGAGCGGGAGGGCTAGAGACCCAGTACTTC. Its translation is CAASGRAGGLETQYF.

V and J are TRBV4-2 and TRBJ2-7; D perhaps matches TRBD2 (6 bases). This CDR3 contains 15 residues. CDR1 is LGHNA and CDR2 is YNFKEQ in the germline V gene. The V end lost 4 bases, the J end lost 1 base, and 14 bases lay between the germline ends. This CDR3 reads CASSPTRDWSYEQYF. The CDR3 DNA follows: TGTGCCAGCAGCCCCACCCGGGACTGGTCCTACGAGCAGTACTTC.

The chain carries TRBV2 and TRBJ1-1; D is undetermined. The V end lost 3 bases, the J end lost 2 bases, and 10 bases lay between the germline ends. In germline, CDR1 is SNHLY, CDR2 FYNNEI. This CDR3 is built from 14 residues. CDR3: CASSDSELNTEAFF. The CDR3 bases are TGTGCCAGCAGTGATAGTGAATTAAACACTGAAGCTTTCTTT.

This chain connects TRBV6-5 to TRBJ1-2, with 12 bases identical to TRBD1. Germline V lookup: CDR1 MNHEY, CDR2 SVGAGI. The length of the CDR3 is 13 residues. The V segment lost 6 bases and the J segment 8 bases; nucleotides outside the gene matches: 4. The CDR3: CASSPGTGGGYTF. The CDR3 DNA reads TGTGCCAGCAGCCCCGGGACAGGGGGCGGCTACACCTTC.

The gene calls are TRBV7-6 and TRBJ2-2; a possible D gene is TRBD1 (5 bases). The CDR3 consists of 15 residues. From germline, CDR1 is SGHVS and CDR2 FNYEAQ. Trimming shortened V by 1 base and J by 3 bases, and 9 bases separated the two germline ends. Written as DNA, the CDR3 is TGTGCCAGCAGCTTAGGGTGGACACACACCGGGGAGCTGTTTTTT. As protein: CASSLGWTHTGELFF.

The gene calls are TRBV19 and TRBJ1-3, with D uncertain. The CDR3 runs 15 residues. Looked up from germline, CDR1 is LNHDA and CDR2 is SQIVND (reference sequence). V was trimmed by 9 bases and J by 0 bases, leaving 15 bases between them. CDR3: CASQNSAASGNTIYF. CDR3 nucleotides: TGTGCCAGCCAAAACTCCGCTGCCTCTGGAAACACCATATATTTT.

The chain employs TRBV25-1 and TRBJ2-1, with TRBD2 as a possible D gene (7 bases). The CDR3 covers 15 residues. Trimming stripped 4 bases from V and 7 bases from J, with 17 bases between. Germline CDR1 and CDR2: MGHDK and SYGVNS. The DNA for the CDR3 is TGTGCCAGCAGTGGGGTTGCGGGGGCTGCAAATGAGCAGTTCTTC. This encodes CASSGVAGAANEQFF. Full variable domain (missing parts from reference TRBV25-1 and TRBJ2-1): EADIYQTPRYLVIGTGKKITLECSQTMGHDKMYWYQQDPGMELHLIHYSYGVNSTEKGDLSSESTVSRIRTEHFPLTLESARPSHTSQYLCASSGVAGAANEQFFGPGTRLTVL.

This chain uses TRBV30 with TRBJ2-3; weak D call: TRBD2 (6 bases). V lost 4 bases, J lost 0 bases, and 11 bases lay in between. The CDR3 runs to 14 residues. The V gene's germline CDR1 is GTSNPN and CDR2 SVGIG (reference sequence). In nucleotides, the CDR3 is TGTGCCTGGAACGTGGGGACTAGCACAGATACGCAGTATTTT. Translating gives CAWNVGTSTDTQYF.